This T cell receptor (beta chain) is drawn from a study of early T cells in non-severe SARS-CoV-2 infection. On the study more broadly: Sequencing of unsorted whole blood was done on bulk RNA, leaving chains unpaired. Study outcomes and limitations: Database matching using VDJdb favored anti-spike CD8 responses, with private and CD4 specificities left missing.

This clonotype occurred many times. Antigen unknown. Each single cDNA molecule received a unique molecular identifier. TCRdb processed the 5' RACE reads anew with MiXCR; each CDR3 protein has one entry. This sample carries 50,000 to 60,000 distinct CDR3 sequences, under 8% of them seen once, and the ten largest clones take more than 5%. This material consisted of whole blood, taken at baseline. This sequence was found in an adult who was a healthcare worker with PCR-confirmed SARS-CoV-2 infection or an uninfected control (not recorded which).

The CDR3 spells CSARPAQYSYEQYF. The CDR3 nucleotides are TGCAGTGCTAGACCTGCCCAATATTCCTACGAGCAGTACTTC. The V and J genes are TRBV20-1 and TRBJ2-7; unclear D gene. Trimming pared 2 bases from V and 1 base from J, leaving 12 bases between. The CDR3 runs to 14 residues. Germline V CDR1 and CDR2: DFQATT, SNEGSKA (reference sequence).